This entry lists 11 T cell receptor beta chains sequenced from one sample in a study of PD-1 blockade in classical Hodgkin lymphoma. This sample's time point: newly diagnosed, previously untreated cHL patient sample. Isolation of CD4+ T cells from thawed PBMCs was performed by magnetic negative selection. The assay was immunoSEQ multiplex PCR, and TCRdb's table has in-frame clones only and misses some. The profile shows tens of thousands of clones, about 88% of them singletons. Material for sequencing was CD4+ T cells from blood. The receptors were gathered from a human donor with classical Hodgkin lymphoma.

V usage is TRBV7-2 and J usage is TRBJ1-2; 9 bases align to TRBD1. The V gene end was trimmed by 4 bases and the J gene end by 0 bases; junction bases not matched to a gene: 3. CDR3 size: 15 residues. Germline CDR1 reads SGHTA; CDR2 reads FQGNSA. The CDR3 protein is CASSSDRGTNYGYTF. CDR3 coding DNA: TGTGCCAGCAGCTCCGACAGGGGGACTAACTATGGCTACACCTTC.

The rearrangement uses TRBV6-1 and TRBJ2-5; 8 bases line up with TRBD1. With V trimmed by 2 bases and J by 3 bases, 8 bases remained unmatched. The CDR3 extends over 16 amino acids. Germline CDR1 MNHNS, CDR2 SASEGT. The CDR3 sequence is CASSERQGAGEETQYF. CDR3 coding DNA: TGTGCCAGCAGTGAACGTCAGGGGGCAGGGGAAGAGACCCAGTACTTC.

The chain carries TRBV14 and TRBJ1-2, with TRBD1 matching 10 bases. V lost 4 bases and J lost 8; bases outside the gene matches: 10. CDR3 length: 15 amino acids. Germline values: CDR1 SGHDN, CDR2 FVKESK. Written as DNA, the CDR3 is TGTGCCAGCAGCCCCGACAGGGGGCAGGACCGGGGCTACACCTTC. Translating it yields CASSPDRGQDRGYTF.

This chain links TRBV11-1 with TRBJ2-5; D uncertain. Deletions cut 5 bases from V and 0 bases from J, with 7 bases between. The CDR3 is 13 amino acids. Germline lookup yields CDR1 SGHAT and CDR2 FQDESV (reference sequence). The CDR3 region is CASSPADQETQYF. The CDR3 DNA follows: TGTGCCAGCAGCCCGGCAGACCAAGAGACCCAGTACTTC.

The V and J genes are TRBV27 and TRBJ2-7; D gene ambiguous. The length of the CDR3 is 13 residues. CDR1 MNHEY and CDR2 SMNVEV come from the germline V gene (reference sequence). Trimming stripped 5 bases from V and 1 base from J, with 9 bases between. CDR3 in amino acids: CASSKYGSYEQYF. The CDR3 bases are TGTGCCAGCAGTAAGTATGGGTCCTACGAGCAGTACTTC.

This chain uses TRBV23-1 with TRBJ1-3; D is ambiguous. TRBV23-1 is annotated as an ORF whose role is uncertain. This CDR3 spans 15 amino acids. The V end was cut by 6 bases, the J end by 4 bases, with 16 bases between. The CDR3 DNA reads as TGCGCCAGCAGACCCTGCTGGAGCCGCGGAAACACCATATATTTT. This sequence encodes CASRPCWSRGNTIYF.

The genes are TRBV5-1 and TRBJ2-7; 10 bases line up with TRBD1. Germline trimming cut 3 bases from V and 7 bases from J; bases unmatched to any gene: 13. Germline V gene data show CDR1 as SGHRS and CDR2 as YFSETQ. The CDR3 loop spans 16 amino acids. CDR3 in DNA: TGCGCCAGCAGCTCCACGTTGGGGACAGGGGTCGAAGAGCAGTACTTC. The encoded protein is CASSSTLGTGVEEQYF.

The gene calls are TRBV18 and TRBJ1-1; 12 positions agree with TRBD1. The CDR3 is made up of 15 amino acids. Germline V lookup: CDR1 KGHSH, CDR2 LQKENI. With 1 base clipped from V and 6 bases from J, the junction kept 3 bases outside the gene matches. CDR3 residues: CASSPLGTGGPEAFF. CDR3 DNA: TGTGCCAGCTCACCACTAGGGACAGGGGGCCCTGAAGCTTTCTTT.

This clone was counted between two and nine times. This chain uses TRBV5-1 with TRBJ1-1; the D is unclear. Germline assignment: CDR1 SGHRS and CDR2 YFSETQ. Trimming left V 1 base short and J 2 bases short, with 9 bases between. CDR3 length: 14 residues. For the CDR3, the DNA is TGCGCCAGCAGCTTGAGGCAGCCCAACACTGAAGCTTTCTTT. Protein product: CASSLRQPNTEAFF.

V gene TRBV18 combines with J gene TRBJ2-3, with D perhaps TRBD2 (7 bases). CDR1 KGHSH and CDR2 LQKENI come from the germline V gene. The CDR3 is 16 residues long. V was pared by 3 bases and J by 5 bases, with 18 bases between. CDR3 nucleotide sequence: TGTGCCAGCTCACCCGGGAACGGGGGGCTGGTAGATACGCAGTATTTT. This encodes CASSPGNGGLVDTQYF.

V usage is TRBV30 and J usage is TRBJ2-1, with 10 bases aligning to TRBD2. Germline CDR1 reads GTSNPN; CDR2 reads SVGIG (reference sequence). The CDR3 totals 18 residues. J gave up 0 bases and V 0 bases, and 8 bases lay outside the gene matches. CDR3 sequence: CAWSVAPSGSFSYNEQFF. As DNA, the CDR3 is TGTGCCTGGAGTGTAGCGCCTAGCGGGAGTTTCTCCTACAATGAGCAGTTCTTC. The full variable domain, completed using reference TRBV30 and TRBJ2-1, is SQTIHQWPATLVQPVGSPLSLECTVEGTSNPNLYWYRQAAGRGLQLLFYSVGIGQISSEVPQNLSASRPQDRQFILSSKKLLLSDSGFYLCAWSVAPSGSFSYNEQFFGPGTRLTVL.